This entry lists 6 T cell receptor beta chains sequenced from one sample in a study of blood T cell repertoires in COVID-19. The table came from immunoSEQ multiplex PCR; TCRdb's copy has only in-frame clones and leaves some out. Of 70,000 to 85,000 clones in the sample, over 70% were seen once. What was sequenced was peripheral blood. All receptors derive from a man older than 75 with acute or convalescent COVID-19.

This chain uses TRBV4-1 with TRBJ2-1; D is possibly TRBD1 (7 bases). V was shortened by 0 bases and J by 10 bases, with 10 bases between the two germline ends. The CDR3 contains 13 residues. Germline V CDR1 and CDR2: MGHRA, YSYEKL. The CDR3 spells CASSQDQGGEQFF. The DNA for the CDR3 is TGCGCCAGCAGCCAAGATCAGGGGGGAGAGCAGTTCTTC.

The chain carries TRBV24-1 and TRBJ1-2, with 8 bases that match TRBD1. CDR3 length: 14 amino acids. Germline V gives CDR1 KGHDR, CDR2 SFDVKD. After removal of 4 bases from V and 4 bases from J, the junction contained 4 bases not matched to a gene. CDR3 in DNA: TGTGCCACCAGTGACCCCGACAGGGGCTATGGCTACACCTTC. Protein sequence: CATSDPDRGYGYTF.

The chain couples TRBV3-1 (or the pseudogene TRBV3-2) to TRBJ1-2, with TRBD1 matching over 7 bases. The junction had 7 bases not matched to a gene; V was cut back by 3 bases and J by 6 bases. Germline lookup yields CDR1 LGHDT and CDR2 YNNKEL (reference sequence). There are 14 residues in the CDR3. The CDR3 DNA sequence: TGTGCCAGCAGCCAGATAACAGGGGAGGATGGCTACACCTTC. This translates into CASSQITGEDGYTF.

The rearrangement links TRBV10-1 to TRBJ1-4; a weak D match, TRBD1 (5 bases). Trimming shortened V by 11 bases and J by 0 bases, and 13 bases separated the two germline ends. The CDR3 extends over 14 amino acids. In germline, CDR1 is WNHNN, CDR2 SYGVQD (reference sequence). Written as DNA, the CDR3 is TGCGCCGGAGGGACCGCTGCAACTAATGAAAAACTGTTTTTT. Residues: CAGGTAATNEKLFF.

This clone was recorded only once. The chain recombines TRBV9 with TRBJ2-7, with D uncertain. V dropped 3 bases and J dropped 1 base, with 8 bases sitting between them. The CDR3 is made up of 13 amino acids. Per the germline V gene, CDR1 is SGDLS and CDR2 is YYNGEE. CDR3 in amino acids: CASSALPSYEQYF. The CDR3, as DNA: TGTGCCAGCAGCGCACTCCCGTCCTACGAGCAGTACTTC.

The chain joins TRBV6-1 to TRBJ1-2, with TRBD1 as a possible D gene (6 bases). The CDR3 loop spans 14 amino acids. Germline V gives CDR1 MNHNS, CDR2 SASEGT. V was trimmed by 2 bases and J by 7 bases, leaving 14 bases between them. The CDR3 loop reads CASSERTASLGYTF. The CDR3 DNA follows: TGTGCCAGCAGTGAACGGACAGCCTCTCTTGGCTACACCTTC.